The 11 T cell receptor beta chains below come from one sample, sequenced in a study of blood T cells in healthy people across ages. The use of a sample-barcoded 5' primer and a J-beta primer mix characterized a second PCR of about 7 to 12 cycles. Via MiXCR, TCRdb re-called the 5' RACE reads, giving one row per CDR3 protein. The repertoire holds around 1.7 million distinct CDR3 sequences, with about 28% as singletons. Sequenced sample: blood. All receptors derive from a woman aged 25 to 39 in good health.

This clonotype was seen more than once but under ten times. J is TRBJ2-1 and V is TRBV7-2; 8 bases line up with TRBD2. V shed 1 base and J 2 bases; nucleotides not matched to a gene: 4. The CDR3 is made up of 16 amino acids. In germline, CDR1 is SGHTA, CDR2 FQGNSA. CDR3 bases: TGTGCCAGCAGCTTAGGGACTAGCTCGCCCTACAATGAGCAGTTCTTC. This encodes CASSLGTSSPYNEQFF.

V gene TRBV7-2 combines with J gene TRBJ1-1; TRBD1 is a possible D gene (6 bases). The V gene's germline CDR1 is SGHTA and CDR2 FQGNSA. Deletions cut 5 bases from V and 4 bases from J, with 14 bases between. There are 14 residues in the CDR3. DNA of the CDR3: TGTGCCAGCAGCCCAGGACAGTCTGGCACTGAAGCTTTCTTT. Translating it yields CASSPGQSGTEAFF.

This clonotype showed up just a few times. The rearrangement links TRBV5-1 to TRBJ2-2; 12 bases fit TRBD2. Per germline, CDR1 SGHRS and CDR2 YFSETQ. This CDR3 has 17 residues. J was trimmed by 2 bases and V by 4 bases; bases with no gene match: 6. Here the CDR3 reads CASSPGLAGRNTGELFF. DNA for the CDR3: TGCGCCAGCAGCCCCGGACTAGCGGGGAGAAACACCGGGGAGCTGTTTTTT.

V and J are TRBV30 and TRBJ2-2; weak D call: TRBD1 (6 bases). The CDR3 is 13 amino acids. Germline CDR1 GTSNPN, CDR2 SVGIG (reference sequence). Trimming removed 0 bases from V and 4 bases from J, with 6 bases in between. The CDR3 here is CAWSVQGTGELFF. The CDR3 nucleotides read TGTGCCTGGAGTGTACAGGGCACCGGGGAGCTGTTTTTT.

This clonotype was seen a few times. The chain has TRBV18 and TRBJ2-7; no clear D. Deletions cut 2 bases from V and 0 bases from J, with 17 bases between. The germline V gene encodes CDR1 KGHSH and CDR2 LQKENI. The CDR3 sequence is 17 residues long. CDR3 loop: CASSPSVSGRFSYEQYF. In DNA form, the CDR3 reads TGTGCCAGCTCACCAAGTGTATCGGGCAGGTTCTCCTACGAGCAGTACTTC.

This chain uses TRBV7-2 with TRBJ2-5; unclear D gene. CDR1 and CDR2 (germline): SGHTA, FQGNSA. V dropped 8 bases and J dropped 7 bases, with 17 bases sitting between them. The CDR3 is made up of 13 amino acids. For the CDR3, the DNA is TGTGCCAGCCAAGGACGTAACGAAGTGACCCAGTACTTC. Residues: CASQGRNEVTQYF.

The chain combines TRBV20-1 with TRBJ2-1; 11 bases map to TRBD2. The junction had 11 bases not matched to a gene; V was cut back by 0 bases and J by 1 base. The CDR3 spans 19 residues. CDR1 and CDR2 from the germline V gene are DFQATT and SNEGSKA (reference sequence). The CDR3 spells CSARDSRLAGGQSYNEQFF. CDR3 nucleotides: TGCAGTGCTAGAGATTCGAGGCTAGCGGGGGGCCAATCCTACAATGAGCAGTTCTTC.

The table lists this clonotype with a few counts. This chain joins TRBV20-1 and TRBJ2-7; the D gene is possibly TRBD1 (5 bases). Germline V gene data show CDR1 as DFQATT and CDR2 as SNEGSKA (reference sequence). Trimming took 3 bases from V and 0 from J, leaving 12 bases between them. The CDR3 is 14 amino acids. CDR3 sequence: CSASASDSSYEQYF. As DNA, the CDR3 is TGCAGTGCTAGTGCCAGCGACAGCTCCTACGAGCAGTACTTC.

The table lists this clonotype with a few counts. The V call is TRBV12-3 or TRBV12-4, the J call TRBJ1-1, with no clear D. This CDR3 comprises 14 residues. Trimming left V 5 bases short and J 4 bases short, with 14 bases between. CDR3 DNA sequence: TGTGCCAGCAGTATCCTTGTTTCGGGCACTGAAGCTTTCTTT. Its protein product is CASSILVSGTEAFF.

This clonotype was counted at least ten times. The DNA for the CDR3 is TGCGCCAGCAGCCCCGGACTAGCGGTTAGCACAGATACGCAGTATTTT. It specifies CASSPGLAVSTDTQYF. The chain couples TRBV5-1 to TRBJ2-3, with TRBD2 matching over 10 bases. V gave up 4 bases and J gave up 0 bases; unmatched junction bases: 5. Germline V gene sequence: CDR1 SGHRS, CDR2 YFSETQ. The CDR3 spans 16 residues.

The chain carries TRBV14 and TRBJ2-1; possible D gene TRBD2, 5 bases. V shed 1 base and J shed 3 bases, with 10 bases lying between them. Germline CDR1 reads SGHDN; CDR2 reads FVKESK. The CDR3 is 15 amino acids. CDR3 sequence: CASSQAGLNYNEQFF. The CDR3 nucleotides are TGTGCCAGCAGCCAAGCAGGACTTAACTACAATGAGCAGTTCTTC.